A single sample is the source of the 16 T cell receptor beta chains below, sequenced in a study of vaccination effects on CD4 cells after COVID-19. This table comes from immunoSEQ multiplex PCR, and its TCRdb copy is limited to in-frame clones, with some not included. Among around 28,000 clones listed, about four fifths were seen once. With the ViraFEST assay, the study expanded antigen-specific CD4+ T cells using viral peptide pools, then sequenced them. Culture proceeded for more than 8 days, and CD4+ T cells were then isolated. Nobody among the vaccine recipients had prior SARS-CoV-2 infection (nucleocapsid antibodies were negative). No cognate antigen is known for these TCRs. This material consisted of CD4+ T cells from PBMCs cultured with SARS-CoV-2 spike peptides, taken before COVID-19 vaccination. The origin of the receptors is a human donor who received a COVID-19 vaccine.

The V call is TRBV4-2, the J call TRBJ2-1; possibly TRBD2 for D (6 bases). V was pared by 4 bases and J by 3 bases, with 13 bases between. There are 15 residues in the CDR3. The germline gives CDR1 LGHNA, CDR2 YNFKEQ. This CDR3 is CASSPTGTHYNEQFF. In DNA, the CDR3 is TGTGCCAGCAGCCCTACCGGGACTCACTACAATGAGCAGTTCTTC.

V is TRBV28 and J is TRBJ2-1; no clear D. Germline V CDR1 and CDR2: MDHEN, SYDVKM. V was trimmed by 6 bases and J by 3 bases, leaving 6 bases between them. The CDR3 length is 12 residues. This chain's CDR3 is CASSRSYNEQFF. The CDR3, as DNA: TGTGCCAGCAGCCGCAGCTACAATGAGCAGTTCTTC.

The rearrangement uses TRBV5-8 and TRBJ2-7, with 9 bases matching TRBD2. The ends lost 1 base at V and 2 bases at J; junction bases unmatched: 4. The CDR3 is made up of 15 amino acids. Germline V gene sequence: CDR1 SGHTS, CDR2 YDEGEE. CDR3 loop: CASSLSLAGPYEQYF. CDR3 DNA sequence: TGTGCCAGCAGCTTGTCCCTAGCGGGACCCTACGAGCAGTACTTC.

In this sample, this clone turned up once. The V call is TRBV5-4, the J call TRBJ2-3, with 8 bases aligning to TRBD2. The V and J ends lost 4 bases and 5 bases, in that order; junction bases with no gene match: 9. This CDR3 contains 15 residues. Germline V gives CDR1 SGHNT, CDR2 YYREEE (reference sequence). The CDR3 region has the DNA TGTGCCAGCAGCCAGCGGGGGTCGCGGGGAGATACGCAGTATTTT. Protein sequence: CASSQRGSRGDTQYF.

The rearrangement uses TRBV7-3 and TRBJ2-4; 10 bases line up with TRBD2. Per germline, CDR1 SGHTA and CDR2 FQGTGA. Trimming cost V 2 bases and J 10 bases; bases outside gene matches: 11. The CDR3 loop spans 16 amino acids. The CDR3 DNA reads TGTGCCAGCAGCTTATATTCCACGGCTAGCGGGGGAATTCAGTACTTC. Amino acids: CASSLYSTASGGIQYF. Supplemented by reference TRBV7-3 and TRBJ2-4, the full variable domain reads GAGVSQTPSNKVTEKGKYVELRCDPISGHTALYWYRQSLGQGPEFLIYFQGTGAADDSGLPNDRFFAVRPEGSVSTLKIQRTERGDSAVYLCASSLYSTASGGIQYFGAGTRLSVL.

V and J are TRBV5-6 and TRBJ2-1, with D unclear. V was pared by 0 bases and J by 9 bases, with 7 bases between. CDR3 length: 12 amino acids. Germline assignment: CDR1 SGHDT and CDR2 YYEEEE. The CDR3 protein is CASSLVGGEQFF. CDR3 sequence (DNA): TGTGCCAGCAGCTTGGTCGGCGGTGAGCAGTTCTTC.

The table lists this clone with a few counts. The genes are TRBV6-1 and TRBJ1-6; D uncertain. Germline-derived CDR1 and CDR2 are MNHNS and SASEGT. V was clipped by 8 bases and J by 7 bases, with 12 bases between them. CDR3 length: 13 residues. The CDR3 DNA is TGTGCCAGCCGGGGTGCGGGGAATTCACCCCTCCACTTT. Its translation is CASRGAGNSPLHF.

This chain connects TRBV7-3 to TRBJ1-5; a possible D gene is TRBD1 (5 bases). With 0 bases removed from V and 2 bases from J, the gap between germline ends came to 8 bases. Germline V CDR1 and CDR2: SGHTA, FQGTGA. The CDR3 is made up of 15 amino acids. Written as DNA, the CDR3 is TGTGCCAGCAGCTTAACGGGGCAGGGCAATCAGCCCCAGCATTTT. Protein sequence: CASSLTGQGNQPQHF.

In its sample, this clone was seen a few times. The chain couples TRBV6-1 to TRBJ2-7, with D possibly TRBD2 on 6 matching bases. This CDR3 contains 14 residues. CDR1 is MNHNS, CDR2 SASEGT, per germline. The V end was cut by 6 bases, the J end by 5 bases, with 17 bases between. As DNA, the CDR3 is TGTGCCAGCAGGCCGGGACTCTCAGGGAACGAGCAGTACTTC. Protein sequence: CASRPGLSGNEQYF.

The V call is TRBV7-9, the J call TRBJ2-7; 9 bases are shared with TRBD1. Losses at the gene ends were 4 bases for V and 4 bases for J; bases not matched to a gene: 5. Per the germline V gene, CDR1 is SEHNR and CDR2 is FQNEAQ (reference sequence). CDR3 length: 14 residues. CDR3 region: CASSWRQGGYEQYF. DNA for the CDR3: TGTGCCAGCAGCTGGCGACAGGGGGGTTACGAGCAGTACTTC. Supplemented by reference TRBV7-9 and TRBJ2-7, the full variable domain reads DTGVSQNPRHKITKRGQNVTFRCDPISEHNRLYWYRQTLGQGPEFLTYFQNEAQLEKSRLLSDRFSAERPKGSFSTLEIQRTEQGDSAMYLCASSWRQGGYEQYFGPGTRLTVT.

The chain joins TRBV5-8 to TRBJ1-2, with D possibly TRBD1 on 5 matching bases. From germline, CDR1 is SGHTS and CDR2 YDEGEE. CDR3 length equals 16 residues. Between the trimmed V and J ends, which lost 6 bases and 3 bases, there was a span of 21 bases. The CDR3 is CASNLPGYSGYYGYTF. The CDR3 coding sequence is TGTGCCAGCAACCTCCCAGGGTACAGCGGGTACTATGGCTACACCTTC.

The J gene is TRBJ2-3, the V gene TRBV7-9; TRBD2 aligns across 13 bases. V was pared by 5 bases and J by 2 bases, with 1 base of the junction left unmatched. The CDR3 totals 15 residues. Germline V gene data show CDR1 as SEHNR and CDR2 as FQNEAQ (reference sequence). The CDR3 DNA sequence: TGTGCCAGCAGCGGGACTAGCGGGACCACAGATACGCAGTATTTT. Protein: CASSGTSGTTDTQYF. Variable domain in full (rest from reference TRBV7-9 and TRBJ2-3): DTGVSQNPRHKITKRGQNVTFRCDPISEHNRLYWYRQTLGQGPEFLTYFQNEAQLEKSRLLSDRFSAERPKGSFSTLEIQRTEQGDSAMYLCASSGTSGTTDTQYFGPGTRLTVL.

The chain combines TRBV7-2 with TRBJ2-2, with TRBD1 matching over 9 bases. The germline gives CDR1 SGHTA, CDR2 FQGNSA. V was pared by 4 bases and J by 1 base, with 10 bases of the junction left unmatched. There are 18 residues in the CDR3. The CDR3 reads CASSSRQGGLLNTGELFF. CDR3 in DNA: TGTGCCAGCAGCTCCCGACAGGGGGGACTATTGAACACCGGGGAGCTGTTTTTT.

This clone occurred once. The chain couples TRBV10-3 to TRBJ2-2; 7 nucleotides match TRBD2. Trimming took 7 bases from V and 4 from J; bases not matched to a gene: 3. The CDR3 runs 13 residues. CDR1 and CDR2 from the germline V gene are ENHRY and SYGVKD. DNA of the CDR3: TGTGCCATCACGGGGAGGGTCACCGGGGAGCTGTTTTTT. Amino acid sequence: CAITGRVTGELFF.

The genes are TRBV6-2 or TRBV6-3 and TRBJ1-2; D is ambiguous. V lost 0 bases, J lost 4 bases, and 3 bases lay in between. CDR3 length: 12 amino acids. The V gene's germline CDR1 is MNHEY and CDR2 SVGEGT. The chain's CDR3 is CASSYSGYGYTF. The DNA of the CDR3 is TGTGCCAGCAGTTACTCTGGCTATGGCTACACCTTC.

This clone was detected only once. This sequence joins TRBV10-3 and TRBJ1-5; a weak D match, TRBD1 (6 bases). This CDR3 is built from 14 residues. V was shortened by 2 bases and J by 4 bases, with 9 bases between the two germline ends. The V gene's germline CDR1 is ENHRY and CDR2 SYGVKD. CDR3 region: CAISEGQRNQPQHF. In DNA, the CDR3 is TGTGCCATCAGTGAGGGACAGAGAAATCAGCCCCAGCATTTT.